This TCR beta chain was observed in a study of identical twins' blood T cells. General study findings and limits: Out-of-frame TCRbeta clonotypes reportedly had markedly more similar V usage in twins than unrelated donors.

This clonotype appeared a few times. Its antigen is currently unknown. All three twin pairs grew up together with likely shared infections and vaccines. Libraries were made from RNA as TCR cDNA, using a modified protocol. In the authors' workflow: Each library had roughly 2.2 to 4 million CDR3 reads and about 85,000 to nearly 500,000 clonotypes. TCRdb used MiXCR to reprocess the 5' RACE reads, holding one entry per CDR3 protein. These V and J calls rely on TCRdb rather than the paper's analysis. The profile shows hundreds of thousands of distinct CDR3 sequences, more than 25% of them singletons. After removal of 7 bases from V and 4 bases from J, the junction contained 5 bases not matched to a gene. This CDR3 spans 13 amino acids. CDR1 is SQVTM, CDR2 ANQGSEA, per germline.

Sequences were obtained from PBMCs. The receptor's source is a woman aged 18-50 years in good health. V gene TRBV29-1 combines with J gene TRBJ2-1; 9 bases match TRBD1. The DNA for the CDR3 is TGCAGCGGACGGGACAGGGATTACAATGAGCAGTTCTTC. Translation gives CSGRDRDYNEQFF.